This T cell receptor beta chain appears in the sequencing data of a study of PD-1 blockade in classical Hodgkin lymphoma. General study findings and limits: The study reported lower baseline TCR diversity in newly diagnosed patients than in healthy donors.

This clone was observed once. Its target is unknown. Following autologous stem cell transplantation, relapse occurred in every patient, and exposure to brentuximab vedotin varied. The CDR3 is 14 residues long. Trimming took 5 bases from V and 1 from J; bases not matched to a gene: 1. Looked up from germline, CDR1 is LNHDA and CDR2 is SQIVND (reference sequence). Only in-frame clones appear in the TCRdb table, and some are missing; sequencing was by immunoSEQ multiplex PCR. In the table there are 20,000 to 30,000 clones, 82% of which are singletons. This TCR came from a human donor with classical Hodgkin lymphoma. V usage is TRBV19 and J usage is TRBJ2-1; 8 bases map to TRBD2. The sequences come from peripheral blood mononuclear cells (PBMCs), collected before the second cycle of nivolumab. The CDR3 nucleotides are TGTGCCAGTAGTGTAGCGGGGTCCTACAATGAGCAGTTCTTC. This translates into CASSVAGSYNEQFF. The variable domain in full, with the rest retrieved from reference TRBV19 and TRBJ2-1, is DGGITQSPKYLFRKEGQNVTLSCEQNLNHDAMYWYRQDPGQGLRLIYYSQIVNDFQKGDIAEGYSVSREKKESFPLTVTSAQKNPTAFYLCASSVAGSYNEQFFGPGTRLTVL.